These T cell receptor beta chains were read from a single sample in a study of graft-versus-host responses after intestinal transplantation. Repertoires were generated with immunoSEQ multiplex PCR, while TCRdb's copy carries only in-frame clones and drops some. In the table there are around 38,000 clones, under 85% of which are singletons. This material consisted of PBMCs, taken about 160 weeks after transplant. These receptors were taken from a human patient who received an intestinal transplant, so some T cells may come from the graft donor. CDR3s include the opening cysteine and the closing phenylalanine or tryptophan. Fields, in order: V gene, clone size, D gene, J gene, CDR3 DNA, CDR3 protein. A D gene is named only where the DNA matches it firmly. Not all rows give a size; the values are once, few, many and, for expanded clones, a class.

V gene: TRBV6-1
clone size: NA
D gene: TRBD1
J gene: TRBJ1-2
CDR3 DNA: TGTGCCAGCAGGGGACAGGGGTCAGTCTATGGCTACACCTTC
CDR3 protein: CASRGQGSVYGYTF

V gene: TRBV28
clone size: NA
D gene: TRBD1
J gene: TRBJ1-1
CDR3 DNA: TGTGCCATCCGGACAGGGATGGGGAACACTGAAGCTTTCTTT
CDR3 protein: CAIRTGMGNTEAFF

V gene: TRBV27
clone size: NA
D gene: NA
J gene: TRBJ1-1
CDR3 DNA: TGTGCCAGCACTGAAGCTTTCTTT
CDR3 protein: CASTEAFF

V gene: TRBV19
clone size: NA
D gene: TRBD2
J gene: TRBJ2-3
CDR3 DNA: TGTGCCAGTAGTTCTCCGGGGGGGCAGTATTTT
CDR3 protein: CASSSPGGQYF

V gene: TRBV6-1
clone size: NA
D gene: NA
J gene: TRBJ1-1
CDR3 DNA: TGTGCCAGCAGTGAACGACAGATGGGGAACACTGAAGCTTTCTTT
CDR3 protein: CASSERQMGNTEAFF

V gene: TRBV15
clone size: NA
D gene: NA
J gene: TRBJ2-3
CDR3 DNA: TGTGCCACCAGCAACGGGGGCGGAAGCACAGATACGCAGTATTTT
CDR3 protein: CATSNGGGSTDTQYF

V gene: TRBV19
clone size: few
D gene: NA
J gene: TRBJ1-3
CDR3 DNA: TGTGCCAGTAGGCCAGCTGGAAACACCATATATTTT
CDR3 protein: CASRPAGNTIYF

V gene: TRBV5-5
clone size: NA
D gene: NA
J gene: TRBJ2-7
CDR3 DNA: TGTGCCAGCAGCCCGGACAAGGGGCCGTACGAGCAGTACTTC
CDR3 protein: CASSPDKGPYEQYF

V gene: TRBV28
clone size: NA
D gene: TRBD1
J gene: TRBJ1-4
CDR3 DNA: TGTGCCAGCAGCCCACCCGGGACAGCTAATGAAAAACTGTTTTTT
CDR3 protein: CASSPPGTANEKLFF

V gene: TRBV6-6
clone size: few
D gene: NA
J gene: TRBJ1-1
CDR3 DNA: TGTGCCAGCAGTTACCGAGGACAGCGGGGCACTGAAGCTTTCTTT
CDR3 protein: CASSYRGQRGTEAFF

V gene: TRBV30
clone size: NA
D gene: NA
J gene: TRBJ1-2
CDR3 DNA: TGTGCCTGGAGTGTACAAGGGAAGAGATATGGCTACACCTTC
CDR3 protein: CAWSVQGKRYGYTF

V gene: TRBV6-5
clone size: NA
D gene: NA
J gene: TRBJ2-7
CDR3 DNA: TGTGCCAGCGTATCAGGTTCCTCCTACGAGCAGTACTTC
CDR3 protein: CASVSGSSYEQYF

V gene: TRBV19
clone size: NA
D gene: TRBD1
J gene: TRBJ1-5
CDR3 DNA: TGTGCCAGTAGTACGTGGGGACAGGGCAATCAGCCCCAGCATTTT
CDR3 protein: CASSTWGQGNQPQHF

V gene: TRBV10-1
clone size: NA
D gene: NA
J gene: TRBJ1-6
CDR3 DNA: TGCGCCAGCAGCAACAGGGCCTCCTCCTATAATTCACCCCTCCACTTT
CDR3 protein: CASSNRASSYNSPLHF

V gene: TRBV4-2
clone size: NA
D gene: NA
J gene: TRBJ1-5
CDR3 DNA: TGTGCCAGCAGCCACCTTAATCAGCCCCAGCATTTT
CDR3 protein: CASSHLNQPQHF

V gene: TRBV7-6
clone size: NA
D gene: TRBD1
J gene: TRBJ2-7
CDR3 DNA: TGTGCCAGCAGCCTCCGGACAGGGGGCCCCTACGAGCAGTACTTC
CDR3 protein: CASSLRTGGPYEQYF

V gene: TRBV7-9
clone size: once
D gene: TRBD2
J gene: TRBJ2-3
CDR3 DNA: TGTGCCAGCAGCTTAGGCCTGCGGGAGAGCACAGATACGCAGTATTTT
CDR3 protein: CASSLGLRESTDTQYF

V gene: TRBV6-5
clone size: NA
D gene: NA
J gene: TRBJ2-2
CDR3 DNA: TGTGCCAGCAGTACTAGACCGAACACCGGGGAGCTGTTTTTT
CDR3 protein: CASSTRPNTGELFF

V gene: TRBV9
clone size: once
D gene: NA
J gene: TRBJ2-7
CDR3 DNA: TGTGCCAGCAGCGGTGGAGGGGGGTACGAGCAGTACTTC
CDR3 protein: CASSGGGGYEQYF

V gene: TRBV27
clone size: NA
D gene: TRBD1
J gene: TRBJ1-5
CDR3 DNA: TGTGCCAGCAGTCCCCATCGACAGGGAAATCAGCCCCAGCATTTT
CDR3 protein: CASSPHRQGNQPQHF

V gene: TRBV19
clone size: NA
D gene: NA
J gene: TRBJ2-6
CDR3 DNA: TGTGCCAGTAGTGTTACAGGAGCTGGGGCCAACGTCCTGACTTTC
CDR3 protein: CASSVTGAGANVLTF

V gene: TRBV6-1
clone size: NA
D gene: TRBD1
J gene: TRBJ1-5
CDR3 DNA: TGTGCCAGCAGTGAAGTAGGAACAGGGGGTCAGCCCCAGCATTTT
CDR3 protein: CASSEVGTGGQPQHF

V gene: TRBV9
clone size: NA
D gene: TRBD1
J gene: TRBJ2-7
CDR3 DNA: TGTGCCAGCAGCCCCTCCCTGGGACAGAATTACGAGCAGTACTTC
CDR3 protein: CASSPSLGQNYEQYF

V gene: TRBV30
clone size: few
D gene: NA
J gene: TRBJ1-5
CDR3 DNA: TGTGCCTGGAGTGTTACAAATCAGCCCCAGCATTTT
CDR3 protein: CAWSVTNQPQHF

V gene: TRBV19
clone size: NA
D gene: NA
J gene: TRBJ2-7
CDR3 DNA: TGTGCCAGTAGTATCGCCGCGGGGCACGAGCAGTACTTC
CDR3 protein: CASSIAAGHEQYF